Below are 20 T cell receptor beta chains sequenced from a single sample in a study of shared clonotypes between healthy human individuals. The repertoire was sequenced with immunoSEQ multiplex PCR; TCRdb's copy has only in-frame clones and lacks some. The sample lists over a million clones; more than 95% were seen once. Input material: naive CD4+ T cells sorted from blood. Specified subset: CD45RA+ positively selected. These receptors were obtained from a man aged 30-40 years in good health.

The gene calls are TRBV9 and TRBJ2-1; D ambiguous. CDR3 length equals 16 residues. Germline CDR1 and CDR2: SGDLS and YYNGEE. The V end lost 4 bases, the J end lost 0 bases, and 14 bases lay between the germline ends. The CDR3 reads CASSLRADSSYNEQFF. In nucleotides, the CDR3 is TGTGCCAGCAGCCTTAGGGCCGATAGCTCCTACAATGAGCAGTTCTTC.

V usage is TRBV10-1 and J usage is TRBJ2-3; possibly TRBD2 for D (6 bases). This CDR3 spans 13 amino acids. Trimming cost V 0 bases and J 10 bases, with 11 bases left between them. Per germline, CDR1 WNHNN and CDR2 SYGVQD (reference sequence). The CDR3 protein is CASSESSGDPQYF. The CDR3 DNA reads TGCGCCAGCAGTGAGTCTTCGGGGGATCCGCAGTATTTT.

V is TRBV5-1 and J is TRBJ2-2; unclear D gene. The CDR3 has 14 amino acids. V gave up 4 bases and J gave up 2 bases, with 9 bases separating them. Germline V gene sequence: CDR1 SGHRS, CDR2 YFSETQ. The CDR3 reads CASSRSTNTGELFF. CDR3 nucleotide sequence: TGCGCCAGCAGCCGTAGCACTAACACCGGGGAGCTGTTTTTT.

This chain joins TRBV9 and TRBJ2-3; D may be TRBD2 (5 bases). Germline V gives CDR1 SGDLS, CDR2 YYNGEE. V was pared by 4 bases and J by 4 bases, with 10 bases between. The CDR3 covers 13 residues. CDR3 coding DNA: TGTGCCAGCAGCTATGGAGGCCCAGATACGCAGTATTTT. It yields the protein CASSYGGPDTQYF.

The CDR3 region is CASSEWGTSSEQYF. The CDR3 DNA reads TGCGCCAGCAGTGAATGGGGCACCTCGTCCGAGCAGTACTTC. The V gene is TRBV5-1, the J gene TRBJ2-7; D is possibly TRBD1 (5 bases). V was shortened by 5 bases and J by 6 bases, with 18 bases between the two germline ends. This CDR3 has 14 amino acids. In germline, CDR1 is SGHRS, CDR2 YFSETQ.

CDR3 nucleotides: TGTGCCAGCAGCGGTTACAGGGGAAGCACTGAAGCTTTCTTT. Amino acids: CASSGYRGSTEAFF. This chain connects TRBV5-4 to TRBJ1-1, with 7 bases matching TRBD1. The germline V gene has CDR1 SGHNT and CDR2 YYREEE (reference sequence). The V gene end was trimmed by 4 bases and the J gene end by 4 bases; junction bases not matched to a gene: 7. CDR3 size: 14 residues.

This CDR3 is CAISDLHEQYF. For the CDR3, the DNA is TGTGCCATCAGTGACCTCCACGAGCAGTACTTC. The rearrangement links TRBV10-3 to TRBJ2-7, with D unresolved. This CDR3 contains 11 residues. Germline V CDR1 and CDR2: ENHRY, SYGVKD. Trimming shortened V by 3 bases and J by 5 bases, and 5 bases separated the two germline ends.

The chain carries TRBV9 and TRBJ2-7, with no clear D. Germline CDR1 is SGDLS and CDR2 is YYNGEE. This CDR3 is built from 16 residues. Between the trimmed V and J ends, which lost 0 bases and 2 bases, there was a span of 15 bases. CDR3 sequence reads: CASSVAVASRAYEQYF. CDR3 nucleotide sequence: TGTGCCAGCAGCGTAGCTGTGGCATCTAGAGCCTACGAGCAGTACTTC.

This rearrangement joins TRBV25-1 to TRBJ1-4, with D perhaps TRBD1 (5 bases). V lost 2 bases and J 10 bases, leaving 11 bases between the germline ends. There are 13 residues in the CDR3. Germline CDR1 is MGHDK and CDR2 is SYGVNS. CDR3 residues: CASSEQGFGKLFF. The DNA for the CDR3 is TGTGCCAGCAGTGAACAGGGATTCGGAAAACTGTTTTTT.

The CDR3 sequence is CASSRTSGAYEQYF. CDR3 DNA: TGTGCCAGCTCACGGACTAGCGGGGCCTACGAGCAGTACTTC. The V gene is TRBV18, the J gene TRBJ2-5; 12 bases line up with TRBD2. Matching the DNA end better, TRBJ2-7 makes the J call doubtful. The CDR3 has 14 amino acids. The germline gives CDR1 KGHSH, CDR2 LQKENI.

V gene TRBV30 combines with J gene TRBJ1-1; D gene unclear. Germline loops: CDR1 GTSNPN, CDR2 SVGIG (reference sequence). Trimming took 3 bases from V and 1 from J, leaving 15 bases between them. The CDR3 runs to 15 residues. CDR3 DNA sequence: TGTGCCTGGAGCGTAGGGAGTGGGTGGAACACTGAAGCTTTCTTT. It codes for CAWSVGSGWNTEAFF.

The chain links TRBV28 to TRBJ2-1; the match to TRBD1 covers 7 bases. The germline V gene has CDR1 MDHEN and CDR2 SYDVKM. The CDR3 contains 14 residues. The V gene end was trimmed by 5 bases and the J gene end by 6 bases; junction bases not matched to a gene: 7. The CDR3 DNA is TGTGCCAGCAGTCAAAGGGGACAGCTCAATGAGCAGTTCTTC. This translates into CASSQRGQLNEQFF.

The V and J genes are TRBV9 and TRBJ2-5; 9 bases agree with TRBD2. Germline CDR1 and CDR2: SGDLS and YYNGEE. V lost 0 bases and J lost 2; bases outside the gene matches: 8. The CDR3 consists of 17 residues. CDR3 sequence (DNA): TGTGCCAGCAGCGTAGATCCGGGACTAGCCTTACAAGAGACCCAGTACTTC. Translating it yields CASSVDPGLALQETQYF.

J is TRBJ2-2 and V is TRBV9, with D hard to call. Germline V gene lookup returns CDR1 SGDLS and CDR2 YYNGEE. The length of the CDR3 is 12 residues. Deletions cut 0 bases from V and 9 bases from J, with 6 bases between. The CDR3 here is CASSVVGWELFF. In DNA, the CDR3 is TGTGCCAGCAGCGTAGTAGGGTGGGAGCTGTTTTTT. Using reference TRBV9 and TRBJ2-2 for the parts outside the CDR3, the full variable domain is DSGVTQTPKHLITATGQRVTLRCSPRSGDLSVYWYQQSLDQGLQFLIQYYNGEERAKGNILERFSAQQFPDLHSELNLSSLELGDSALYFCASSVVGWELFFGEGSRLTVL.

Of note for this clone: In the same sample, other DNA sequences code for this CDR3. The chain has TRBV5-6 and TRBJ2-3; 9 nucleotides align to TRBD2. V shed 0 bases and J 3 bases; nucleotides not matched to a gene: 2. The CDR3 sequence is 15 residues long. CDR1 and CDR2 from the germline V gene are SGHDT and YYEEEE. The CDR3 DNA is TGTGCCAGCAGCTTGGTCGCGGGAGGGACAGATACGCAGTATTTT. It codes for CASSLVAGGTDTQYF.

V and J are TRBV2 and TRBJ2-3; 14 bases agree with TRBD2. There are 15 residues in the CDR3. CDR1 is SNHLY and CDR2 is FYNNEI in the germline V gene. V lost 5 bases, J lost 6 bases, and 4 bases stayed unmatched. For the CDR3, the DNA is TGTGCCAGCAGTACGGGGACTAGCGGGAGCGATACGCAGTATTTT. Its translation is CASSTGTSGSDTQYF.

This sequence joins TRBV9 and TRBJ1-1, with a possible D match to TRBD1 (6 bases). The CDR3 has 14 amino acids. Germline V lookup: CDR1 SGDLS, CDR2 YYNGEE. V was shortened by 3 bases and J by 1 base, with 10 bases between the two germline ends. This CDR3 reads CASSALTGNTEAFF. The CDR3 nucleotides are TGTGCCAGCAGCGCCCTGACAGGGAACACTGAAGCTTTCTTT.

This sequence joins TRBV28 and TRBJ2-7; the D gene is possibly TRBD2 (6 bases). Trimming pared 6 bases from V and 0 bases from J, leaving 15 bases between. The CDR3 covers 15 residues. Germline loops: CDR1 MDHEN, CDR2 SYDVKM. The CDR3 bases are TGTGCCAGCAGGTCCACCGGGACTGGCTCCTACGAGCAGTACTTC. This translates into CASRSTGTGSYEQYF.

For this clone: Other DNA sequences in the sample encode the same CDR3. The chain uses TRBV6-1 and TRBJ1-2; 8 nucleotides match TRBD1. The CDR3 length is 14 residues. Looked up from germline, CDR1 is MNHNS and CDR2 is SASEGT. The V segment lost 3 bases and the J segment 4 bases; nucleotides outside the gene matches: 4. CDR3 loop: CASSEGGTGYGYTF. In DNA, the CDR3 is TGTGCCAGCAGTGAGGGTGGGACAGGCTATGGCTACACCTTC.

V and J are TRBV13 and TRBJ2-7; TRBD2 agrees at 7 bases. The germline V gene encodes CDR1 PRHDT and CDR2 FYEKMQ (reference sequence). Germline trimming cut 6 bases from V and 9 bases from J; bases unmatched to any gene: 14. The CDR3 runs to 14 residues. CDR3 loop: CASRKTSGDYLQYF. DNA for the CDR3: TGTGCCAGCAGAAAAACCTCGGGGGACTACCTGCAGTACTTC.